This entry lists 2 T cell receptor beta chains sequenced from one sample in a study of OX40 agonist ivuxolimab in advanced cancers. Clones were read by immunoSEQ multiplex PCR, and TCRdb kept only the in-frame ones, dropping some. This sample carries 35,000 to 40,000 clones, roughly nine tenths of them seen once, and the ten largest clones take around 46%. The source material was CD4+ or CD8+ T cells sorted from blood, sampled in a trial of the OX40 agonist ivuxolimab. The source of these receptors is an adult with an advanced solid tumor such as melanoma, head and neck, liver or kidney cancer.

The chain combines TRBV7-9 with TRBJ2-7; the D gene is possibly TRBD2 (7 bases). The germline gives CDR1 SEHNR, CDR2 FQNEAQ (reference sequence). The V and J ends lost 4 bases and 2 bases respectively, with 15 bases between them. There are 15 residues in the CDR3. Here the CDR3 DNA reads TGTGCCAGCAGCTCAGAAGAGGGGGGGACCTACGAGCAGTACTTC. Translated, it gives CASSSEEGGTYEQYF.

This chain uses TRBV11-2 with TRBJ2-7, with D perhaps being TRBD1 or TRBD2 (5 bases each). Trimming left V 4 bases short and J 3 bases short, with 13 bases between. Germline V gene lookup returns CDR1 SGHAT and CDR2 FQNNGV. The CDR3 consists of 14 residues. The CDR3, as DNA: TGTGCCAGCAGCTACGCCCCTGGGGGCTACGAGCAGTACTTC. Translation: CASSYAPGGYEQYF. Full variable domain (missing parts from reference TRBV11-2 and TRBJ2-7): EAGVAQSPRYKIIEKRQSVAFWCNPISGHATLYWYQQILGQGPKLLIQFQNNGVVDDSQLPKDRFSAERLKGVDSTLKIQPAKLEDSAVYLCASSYAPGGYEQYFGPGTRLTVT.